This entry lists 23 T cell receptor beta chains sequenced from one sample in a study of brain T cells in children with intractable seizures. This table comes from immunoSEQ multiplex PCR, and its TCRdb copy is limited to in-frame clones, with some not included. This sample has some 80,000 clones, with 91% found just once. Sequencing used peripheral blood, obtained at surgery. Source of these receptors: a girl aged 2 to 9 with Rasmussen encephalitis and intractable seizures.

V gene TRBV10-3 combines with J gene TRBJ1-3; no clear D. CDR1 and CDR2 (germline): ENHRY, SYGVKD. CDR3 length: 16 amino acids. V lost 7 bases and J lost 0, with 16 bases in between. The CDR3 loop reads CAITSVQGDSGNTIYF. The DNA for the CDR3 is TGTGCCATCACTTCAGTCCAAGGAGACTCTGGAAACACCATATATTTT.

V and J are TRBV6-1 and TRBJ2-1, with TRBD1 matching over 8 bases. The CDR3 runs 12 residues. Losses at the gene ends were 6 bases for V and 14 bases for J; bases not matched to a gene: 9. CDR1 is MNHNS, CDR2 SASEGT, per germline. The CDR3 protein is CASSSETGVEFF. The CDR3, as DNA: TGTGCCAGCAGCTCGGAGACAGGGGTCGAGTTCTTC.

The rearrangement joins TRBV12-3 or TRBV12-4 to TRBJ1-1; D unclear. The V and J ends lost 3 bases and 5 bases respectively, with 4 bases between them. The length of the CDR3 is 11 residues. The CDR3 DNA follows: TGTGCCAGCAGTTTTCGGACTGAAGCTTTCTTT. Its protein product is CASSFRTEAFF.

CDR3 protein: CASSQTLLNTEAFF. The DNA of the CDR3 is TGTGCCAGCAGTCAGACATTGCTGAACACTGAAGCTTTCTTT. The rearrangement links TRBV2 to TRBJ1-1; D is ambiguous. Trimming stripped 5 bases from V and 0 bases from J, with 10 bases between. The CDR3 totals 14 residues. Per the germline V gene, CDR1 is SNHLY and CDR2 is FYNNEI.

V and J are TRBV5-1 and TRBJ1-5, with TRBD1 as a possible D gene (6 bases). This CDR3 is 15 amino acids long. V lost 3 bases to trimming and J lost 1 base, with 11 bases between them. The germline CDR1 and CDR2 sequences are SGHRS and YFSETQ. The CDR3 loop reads CASSSTGLSNQPQHF. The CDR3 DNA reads TGCGCCAGCAGCTCCACAGGGTTGAGCAATCAGCCCCAGCATTTT.

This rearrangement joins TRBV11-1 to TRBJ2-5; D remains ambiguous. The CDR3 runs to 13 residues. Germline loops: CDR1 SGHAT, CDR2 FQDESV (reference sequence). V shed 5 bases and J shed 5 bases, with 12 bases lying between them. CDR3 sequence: CASSPGESETQYF. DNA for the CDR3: TGTGCCAGCAGCCCCGGCGAAAGCGAGACCCAGTACTTC. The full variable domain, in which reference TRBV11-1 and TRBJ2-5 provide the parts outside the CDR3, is EAEVAQSPRYKITEKSQAVAFWCDPISGHATLYWYRQILGQGPELLVQFQDESVVDDSQLPKDRFSAERLKGVDSTLKIQPAELGDSAMYLCASSPGESETQYFGPGTRLLVL.

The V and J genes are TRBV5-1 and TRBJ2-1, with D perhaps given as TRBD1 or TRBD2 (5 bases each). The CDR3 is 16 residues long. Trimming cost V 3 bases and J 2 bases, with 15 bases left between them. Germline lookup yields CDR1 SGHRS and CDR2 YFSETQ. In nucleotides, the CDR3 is TGCGCCAGCAGCTGGACCGGGACGGCCACCTACAATGAGCAGTTCTTC. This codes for CASSWTGTATYNEQFF. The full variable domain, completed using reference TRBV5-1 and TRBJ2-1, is KAGVTQTPRYLIKTRGQQVTLSCSPISGHRSVSWYQQTPGQGLQFLFEYFSETQRNKGNFPGRFSGRQFSNSRSEMNVSTLELGDSALYLCASSWTGTATYNEQFFGPGTRLTVL.

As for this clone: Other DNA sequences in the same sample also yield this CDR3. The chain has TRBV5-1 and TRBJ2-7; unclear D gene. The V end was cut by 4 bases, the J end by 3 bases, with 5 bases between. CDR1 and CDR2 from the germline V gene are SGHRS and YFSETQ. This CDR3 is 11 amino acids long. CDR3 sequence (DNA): TGCGCCAGCAGCCCAGGCTACGAGCAGTACTTC. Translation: CASSPGYEQYF.

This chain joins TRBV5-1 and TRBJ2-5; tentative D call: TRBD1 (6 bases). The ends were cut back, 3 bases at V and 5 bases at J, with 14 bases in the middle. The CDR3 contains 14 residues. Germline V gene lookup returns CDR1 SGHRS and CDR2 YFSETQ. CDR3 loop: CASSYGTTRETQYF. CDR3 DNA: TGCGCCAGCAGCTACGGGACAACGCGGGAGACCCAGTACTTC.

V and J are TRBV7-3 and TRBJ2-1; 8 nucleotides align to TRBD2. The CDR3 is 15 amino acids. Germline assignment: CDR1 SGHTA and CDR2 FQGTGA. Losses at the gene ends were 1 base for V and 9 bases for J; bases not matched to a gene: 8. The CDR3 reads CASSLRGTSLAEQFF. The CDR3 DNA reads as TGTGCCAGCAGCTTAAGAGGGACTAGTCTTGCTGAGCAGTTCTTC. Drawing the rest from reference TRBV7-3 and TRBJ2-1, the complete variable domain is GAGVSQTPSNKVTEKGKYVELRCDPISGHTALYWYRQSLGQGPEFLIYFQGTGAADDSGLPNDRFFAVRPEGSVSTLKIQRTERGDSAVYLCASSLRGTSLAEQFFGPGTRLTVL.

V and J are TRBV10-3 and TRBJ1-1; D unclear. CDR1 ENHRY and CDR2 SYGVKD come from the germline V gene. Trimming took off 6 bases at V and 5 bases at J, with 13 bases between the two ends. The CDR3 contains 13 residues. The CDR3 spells CAISKEGGTEAFF. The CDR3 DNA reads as TGTGCCATCAGCAAAGAAGGAGGAACTGAAGCTTTCTTT.

The DNA for the CDR3 is TGTGCCAGCAGTGAAGAAAGGGGGCGGAATCAGCCCCAGCATTTT. Translated, it gives CASSEERGRNQPQHF. The V gene is TRBV6-1, the J gene TRBJ1-5; 7 nucleotides align to TRBD1. CDR1 is MNHNS, CDR2 SASEGT, per germline. The trim removed 1 base at V and 4 bases at J, leaving 4 bases unmatched. This CDR3 spans 15 amino acids.

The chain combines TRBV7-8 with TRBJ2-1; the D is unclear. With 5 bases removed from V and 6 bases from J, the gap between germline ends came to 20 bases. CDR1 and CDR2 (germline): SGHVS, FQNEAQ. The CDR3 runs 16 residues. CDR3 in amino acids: CASSPSETRAFNEQFF. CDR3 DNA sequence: TGTGCCAGCAGCCCGAGCGAAACCCGGGCCTTCAATGAGCAGTTCTTC.

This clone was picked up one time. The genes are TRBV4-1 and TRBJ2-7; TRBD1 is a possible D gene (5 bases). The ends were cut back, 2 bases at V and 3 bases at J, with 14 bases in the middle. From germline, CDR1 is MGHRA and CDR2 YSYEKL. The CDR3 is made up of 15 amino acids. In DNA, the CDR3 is TGCGCCAGCAGCCAATGGGGCGGCCAACGCTACGAGCAGTACTTC. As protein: CASSQWGGQRYEQYF.

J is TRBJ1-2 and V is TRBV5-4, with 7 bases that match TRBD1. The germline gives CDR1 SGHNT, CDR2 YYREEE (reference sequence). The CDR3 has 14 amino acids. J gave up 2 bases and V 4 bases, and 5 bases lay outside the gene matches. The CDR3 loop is CASSQGQSNYGYTF. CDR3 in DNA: TGTGCCAGCAGCCAGGGACAGTCAAACTATGGCTACACCTTC.

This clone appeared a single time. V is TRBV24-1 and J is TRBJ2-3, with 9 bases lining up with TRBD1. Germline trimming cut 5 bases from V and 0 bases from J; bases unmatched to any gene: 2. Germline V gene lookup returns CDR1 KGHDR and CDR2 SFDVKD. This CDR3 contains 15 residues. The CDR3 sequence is CATSVGQGSTDTQYF. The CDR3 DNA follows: TGTGCCACCAGTGTAGGACAGGGGAGCACAGATACGCAGTATTTT.

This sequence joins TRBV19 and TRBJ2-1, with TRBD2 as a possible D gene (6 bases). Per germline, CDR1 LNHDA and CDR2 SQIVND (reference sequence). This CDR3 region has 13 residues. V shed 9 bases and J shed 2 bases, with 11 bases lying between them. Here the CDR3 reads CASGTLAYNEQFF. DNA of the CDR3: TGTGCCAGCGGGACTTTGGCCTACAATGAGCAGTTCTTC. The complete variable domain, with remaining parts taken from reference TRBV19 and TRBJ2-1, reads DGGITQSPKYLFRKEGQNVTLSCEQNLNHDAMYWYRQDPGQGLRLIYYSQIVNDFQKGDIAEGYSVSREKKESFPLTVTSAQKNPTAFYLCASGTLAYNEQFFGPGTRLTVL.

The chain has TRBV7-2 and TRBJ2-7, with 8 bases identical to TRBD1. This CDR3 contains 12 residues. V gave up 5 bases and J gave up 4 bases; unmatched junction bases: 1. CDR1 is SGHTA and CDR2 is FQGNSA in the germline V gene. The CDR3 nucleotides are TGTGCCAGCAGCCGACAGGGGTACGAGCAGTACTTC. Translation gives CASSRQGYEQYF.

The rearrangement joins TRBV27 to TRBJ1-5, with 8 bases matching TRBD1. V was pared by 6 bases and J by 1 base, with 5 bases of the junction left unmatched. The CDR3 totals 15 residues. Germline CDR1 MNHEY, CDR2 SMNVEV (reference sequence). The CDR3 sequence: CASSLDRVSNQPQHF. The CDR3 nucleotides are TGTGCCAGCAGCCTGGACAGGGTCAGCAATCAGCCCCAGCATTTT.

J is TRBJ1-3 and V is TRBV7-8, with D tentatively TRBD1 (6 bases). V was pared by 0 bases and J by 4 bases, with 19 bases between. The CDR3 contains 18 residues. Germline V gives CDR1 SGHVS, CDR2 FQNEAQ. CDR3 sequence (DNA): TGTGCCAGCAGCTTAGCGCAAAATCCGGGACACTACGGAAACACCATATATTTT. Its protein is CASSLAQNPGHYGNTIYF.

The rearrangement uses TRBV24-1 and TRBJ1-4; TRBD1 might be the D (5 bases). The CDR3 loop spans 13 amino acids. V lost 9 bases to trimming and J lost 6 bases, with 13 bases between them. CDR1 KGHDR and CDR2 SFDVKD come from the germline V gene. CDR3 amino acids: CATGGRGDEKLFF. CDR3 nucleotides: TGTGCCACCGGGGGGAGAGGAGATGAAAAACTGTTTTTT.

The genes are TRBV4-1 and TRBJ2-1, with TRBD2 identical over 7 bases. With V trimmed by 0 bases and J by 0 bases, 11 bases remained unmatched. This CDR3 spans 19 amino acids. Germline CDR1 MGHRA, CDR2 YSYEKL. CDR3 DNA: TGCGCCAGCAGCCAAGATAAAGGGGCGGGGGTTAGCTCCTACAATGAGCAGTTCTTC. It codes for CASSQDKGAGVSSYNEQFF.

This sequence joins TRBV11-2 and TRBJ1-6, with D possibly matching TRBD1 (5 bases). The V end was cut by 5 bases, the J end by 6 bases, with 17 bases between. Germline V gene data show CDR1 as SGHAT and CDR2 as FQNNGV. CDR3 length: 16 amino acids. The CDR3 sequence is CASSPPWGEVNSPLHF. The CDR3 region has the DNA TGTGCCAGCAGCCCTCCTTGGGGGGAGGTTAATTCACCCCTCCACTTT.